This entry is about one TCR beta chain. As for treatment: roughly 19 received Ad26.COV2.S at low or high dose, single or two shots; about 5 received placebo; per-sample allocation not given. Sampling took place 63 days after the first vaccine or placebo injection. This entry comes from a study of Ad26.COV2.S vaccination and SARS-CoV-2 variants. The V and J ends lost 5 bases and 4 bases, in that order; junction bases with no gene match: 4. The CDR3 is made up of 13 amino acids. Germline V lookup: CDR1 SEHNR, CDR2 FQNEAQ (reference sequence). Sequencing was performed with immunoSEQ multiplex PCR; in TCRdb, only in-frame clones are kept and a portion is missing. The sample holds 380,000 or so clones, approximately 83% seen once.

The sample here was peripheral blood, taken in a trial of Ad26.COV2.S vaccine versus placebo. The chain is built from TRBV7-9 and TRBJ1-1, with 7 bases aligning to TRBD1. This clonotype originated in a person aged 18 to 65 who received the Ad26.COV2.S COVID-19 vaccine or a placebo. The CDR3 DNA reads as TGTGCCAGCAGCGCCGGGACAGTCACTGAAGCTTTCTTT. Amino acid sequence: CASSAGTVTEAFF.